Below, 11 T cell receptor beta chains from the same sample are listed, as sequenced in a study of blood T cells in healthy people across ages. Next came a second PCR, run for roughly 6 to 11 cycles, which used a sample-barcoded 5' primer along with a J-beta primer mix. A single record per CDR3 protein comes from TCRdb applying MiXCR to the 5' RACE reads. The repertoire holds roughly 680,000 distinct CDR3 sequences, with approximately 52% as singletons. The material sequenced was blood. The receptors shown here come from a woman of 80 years or more in good health.

The chain joins TRBV10-3 to TRBJ1-5; D ambiguous. V was clipped by 7 bases and J by 5 bases, with 12 bases between them. CDR3 length: 13 residues. Germline V lookup: CDR1 ENHRY, CDR2 SYGVKD. The CDR3 bases are TGTGCCATCAATGGGGAGGTCGATCAGCCCCAGCATTTT. It specifies CAINGEVDQPQHF.

The chain carries TRBV7-8 and TRBJ2-7, with 9 positions matching TRBD1. Losses at the gene ends were 5 bases for V and 1 base for J; bases not matched to a gene: 6. This CDR3 spans 15 amino acids. Germline CDR1 SGHVS, CDR2 FQNEAQ. The CDR3 coding sequence is TGTGCCAGCAGCCGAACAGGGGGCTGGTCCTACGAGCAGTACTTC. This sequence encodes CASSRTGGWSYEQYF. Complete variable domain (other parts from reference TRBV7-8 and TRBJ2-7): GAGVSQSPRYKVAKRGQDVALRCDPISGHVSLFWYQQALGQGPEFLTYFQNEAQLDKSGLPSDRFFAERPEGSVSTLKIQRTQQEDSAVYLCASSRTGGWSYEQYFGPGTRLTVT.

V usage is TRBV27 and J usage is TRBJ1-1, with 12 bases matching TRBD1. Germline CDR1 MNHEY, CDR2 SMNVEV (reference sequence). The CDR3 runs to 17 residues. V gave up 5 bases and J gave up 4 bases; unmatched junction bases: 11. In DNA, the CDR3 is TGTGCCAGCAGTCCCGGGACGGGACAGGGGGCGAGCACTGAAGCTTTCTTT. As protein: CASSPGTGQGASTEAFF.

The CDR3 spells CASSYRQGSPGTDTQYF. The DNA of the CDR3 is TGTGCCAGCAGTTACAGGCAGGGCTCCCCAGGGACAGATACGCAGTATTTT. This chain connects TRBV6-5 to TRBJ2-3, with a possible D match to TRBD1 (5 bases). The CDR3 runs 17 residues. Per germline, CDR1 MNHEY and CDR2 SVGAGI. V gave up 2 bases and J gave up 3 bases, with 18 bases separating them.

V and J are TRBV28 and TRBJ2-1; the D gene is possibly TRBD2 (5 bases). There are 19 residues in the CDR3. V was pared by 3 bases and J by 0 bases, with 21 bases between. CDR1 and CDR2 from the germline V gene are MDHEN and SYDVKM. The CDR3 sequence is CASSFSPSLWESSYNEQFF. The CDR3 DNA reads TGTGCCAGCAGTTTTTCACCGTCCCTCTGGGAGAGCTCCTACAATGAGCAGTTCTTC.

The genes are TRBV7-2 and TRBJ2-1; 12 nucleotides agree with TRBD2. V trimming: 1 base; J trimming: 13 bases; junction bases outside the gene matches: 11. Germline V gene lookup returns CDR1 SGHTA and CDR2 FQGNSA. The CDR3 totals 16 residues. CDR3 sequence (DNA): TGTGCCAGCAGCTTAGTTCTAGCGGGGGGGCAAGAGACCCAGTTCTTC. Its protein is CASSLVLAGGQETQFF.

This clonotype was seen just once. A much larger clone differs from this one at a single base, so this may be a read error. The chain carries TRBV3-1 and TRBJ2-7; 14 bases map to TRBD2. This CDR3 region has 17 residues. Trimming cost V 4 bases and J 7 bases; bases outside gene matches: 12. Germline CDR1 is LGHDT and CDR2 is YNNKEL (reference sequence). The CDR3 spells CASSLKRGLAGAQEQYF. CDR3 DNA: TGTGCCAGCAGCCTAAAGCGGGGACTAGCGGGAGCTCAGGAGCAGTACTTC.

This chain links TRBV25-1 with TRBJ1-1, with 9 bases that match TRBD1. This CDR3 is 16 amino acids long. J gave up 4 bases and V 4 bases, and 10 bases lay outside the gene matches. Germline V CDR1 and CDR2: MGHDK, SYGVNS. CDR3 DNA: TGTGCCAGCAGTGGAACACCGGGACAGGGAGGCACTGAAGCTTTCTTT. The encoded protein is CASSGTPGQGGTEAFF. The full variable domain, completed using reference TRBV25-1 and TRBJ1-1, is EADIYQTPRYLVIGTGKKITLECSQTMGHDKMYWYQQDPGMELHLIHYSYGVNSTEKGDLSSESTVSRIRTEHFPLTLESARPSHTSQYLCASSGTPGQGGTEAFFGQGTRLTVV.

The chain recombines TRBV29-1 with TRBJ1-2; D perhaps matches TRBD1 (5 bases). This CDR3 has 9 amino acids. V was pared by 4 bases and J by 8 bases, with 5 bases between. CDR1 SQVTM and CDR2 ANQGSEA come from the germline V gene. In DNA, the CDR3 is TGCAGCGTTGGACAGGGCTACACCTTC. This encodes CSVGQGYTF. Full variable domain (outside the CDR3, taken from reference TRBV29-1 and TRBJ1-2): SAVISQKPSRDICQRGTSLTIQCQVDSQVTMMFWYRQQPGQSLTLIATANQGSEATYESGFVIDKFPISRPNLTFSTLTVSNMSPEDSSIYLCSVGQGYTFGSGTRLTVV.

In regard to this clonotype: This may stem from a read error, because a much larger clone lies one nucleotide away. The chain joins TRBV20-1 to TRBJ2-4, with D unclear. Per the germline V gene, CDR1 is DFQATT and CDR2 is SNEGSKA (reference sequence). This CDR3 contains 13 residues. The ends were cut back, 4 bases at V and 15 bases at J, with 22 bases in the middle. The CDR3 loop is CSATHPFHGERYF. The DNA for the CDR3 is TGCAGTGCTACACATCCTTTTCACGGCGAGCGGTACTTC.

This clonotype appeared a few times. The chain combines TRBV27 with TRBJ1-1; weak D call: TRBD1 (5 bases). The CDR3 has 14 residues. V was clipped by 5 bases and J by 7 bases, with 17 bases between them. CDR1 is MNHEY and CDR2 is SMNVEV in the germline V gene (reference sequence). The CDR3 DNA reads TGTGCCAGCAGTCCCCCTGGTGGGGGGGTTGAAGCTTTCTTT. Its translation: CASSPPGGGVEAFF.